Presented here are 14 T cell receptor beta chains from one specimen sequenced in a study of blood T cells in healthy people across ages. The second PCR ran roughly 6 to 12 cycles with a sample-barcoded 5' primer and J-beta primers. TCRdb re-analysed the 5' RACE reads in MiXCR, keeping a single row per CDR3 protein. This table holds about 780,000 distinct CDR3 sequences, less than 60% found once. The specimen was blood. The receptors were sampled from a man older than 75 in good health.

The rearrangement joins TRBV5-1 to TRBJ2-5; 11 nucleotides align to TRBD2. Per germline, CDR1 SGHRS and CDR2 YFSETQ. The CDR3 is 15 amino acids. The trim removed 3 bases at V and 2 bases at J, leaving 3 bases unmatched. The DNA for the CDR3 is TGCGCCAGCAGCTGGGGACTAGCGGTGCAAGAGACCCAGTACTTC. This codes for CASSWGLAVQETQYF. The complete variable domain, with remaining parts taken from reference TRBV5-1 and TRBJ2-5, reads KAGVTQTPRYLIKTRGQQVTLSCSPISGHRSVSWYQQTPGQGLQFLFEYFSETQRNKGNFPGRFSGRQFSNSRSEMNVSTLELGDSALYLCASSWGLAVQETQYFGPGTRLLVL.

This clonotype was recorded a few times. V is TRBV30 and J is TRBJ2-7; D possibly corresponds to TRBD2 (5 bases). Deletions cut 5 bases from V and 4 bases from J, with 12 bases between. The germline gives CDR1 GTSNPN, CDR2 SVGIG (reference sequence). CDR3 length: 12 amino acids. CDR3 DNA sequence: TGTGCCTGGGGGGAGTCTCGGTACGAGCAGTACTTC. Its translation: CAWGESRYEQYF.

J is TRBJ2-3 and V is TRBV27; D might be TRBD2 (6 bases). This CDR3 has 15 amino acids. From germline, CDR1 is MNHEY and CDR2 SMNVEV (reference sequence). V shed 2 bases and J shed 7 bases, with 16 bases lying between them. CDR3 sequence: CASSLRRGAGHTQYF. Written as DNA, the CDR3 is TGTGCCAGCAGTTTAAGGCGGGGCGCCGGGCATACGCAGTATTTT.

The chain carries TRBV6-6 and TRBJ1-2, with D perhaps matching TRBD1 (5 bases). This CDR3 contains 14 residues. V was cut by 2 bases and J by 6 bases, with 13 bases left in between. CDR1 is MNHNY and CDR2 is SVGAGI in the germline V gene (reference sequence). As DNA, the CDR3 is TGTGCCAGCAGTTACAACCTGGGGCAAGATGGCTACACCTTC. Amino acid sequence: CASSYNLGQDGYTF.

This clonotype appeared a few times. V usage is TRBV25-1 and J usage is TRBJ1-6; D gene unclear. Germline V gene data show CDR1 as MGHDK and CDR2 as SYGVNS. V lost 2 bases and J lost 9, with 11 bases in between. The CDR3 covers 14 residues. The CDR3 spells CASSELLSGSPLHF. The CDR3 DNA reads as TGTGCCAGCAGTGAACTCCTTAGCGGTTCACCCCTCCACTTT.

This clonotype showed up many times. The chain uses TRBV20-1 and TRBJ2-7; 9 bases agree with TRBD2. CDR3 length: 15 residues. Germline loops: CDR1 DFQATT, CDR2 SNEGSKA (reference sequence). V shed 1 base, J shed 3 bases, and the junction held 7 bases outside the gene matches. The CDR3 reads CSARVGGRAGYEQYF. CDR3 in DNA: TGCAGTGCTAGAGTTGGCGGGAGGGCCGGCTACGAGCAGTACTTC.

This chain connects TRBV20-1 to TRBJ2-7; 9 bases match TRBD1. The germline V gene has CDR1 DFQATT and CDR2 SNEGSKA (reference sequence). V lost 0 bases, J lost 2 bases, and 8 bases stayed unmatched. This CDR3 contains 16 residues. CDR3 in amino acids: CSARDKGQGDPYEQYF. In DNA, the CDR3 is TGCAGTGCTAGAGACAAGGGACAGGGAGATCCCTACGAGCAGTACTTC.

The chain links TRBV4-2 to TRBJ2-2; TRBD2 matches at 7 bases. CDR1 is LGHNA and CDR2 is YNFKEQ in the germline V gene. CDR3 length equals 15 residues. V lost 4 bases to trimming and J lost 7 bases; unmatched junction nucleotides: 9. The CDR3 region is CASSPRGSQIGELFF. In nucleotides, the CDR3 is TGTGCCAGCAGCCCCCGCGGGAGCCAGATCGGGGAGCTGTTTTTT.

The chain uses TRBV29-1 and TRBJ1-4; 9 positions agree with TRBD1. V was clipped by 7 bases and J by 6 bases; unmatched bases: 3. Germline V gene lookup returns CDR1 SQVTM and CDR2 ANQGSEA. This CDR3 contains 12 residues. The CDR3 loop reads CSAQGADEKLFF. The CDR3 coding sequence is TGCAGCGCACAGGGGGCAGATGAAAAACTGTTTTTT.

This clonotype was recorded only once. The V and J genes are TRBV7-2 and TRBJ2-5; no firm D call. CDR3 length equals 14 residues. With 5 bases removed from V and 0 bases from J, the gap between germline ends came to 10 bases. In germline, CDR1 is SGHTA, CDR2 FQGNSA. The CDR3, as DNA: TGTGCCAGCAGCGAGTGGAGACACCAAGAGACCCAGTACTTC. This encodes CASSEWRHQETQYF.

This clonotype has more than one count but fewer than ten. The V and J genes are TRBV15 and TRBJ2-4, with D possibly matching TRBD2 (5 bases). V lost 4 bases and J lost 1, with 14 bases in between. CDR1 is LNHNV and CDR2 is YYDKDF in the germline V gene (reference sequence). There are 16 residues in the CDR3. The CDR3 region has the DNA TGTGCCACCAGCAAAGGACTCCCCGGGGCCAAAAACATTCAGTACTTC. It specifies CATSKGLPGAKNIQYF.

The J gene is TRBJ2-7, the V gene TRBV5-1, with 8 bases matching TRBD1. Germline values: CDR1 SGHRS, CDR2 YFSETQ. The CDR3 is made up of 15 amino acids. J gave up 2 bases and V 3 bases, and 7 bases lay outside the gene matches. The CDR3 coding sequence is TGCGCCAGCAGCTCCGGGGACAGGTTACCCTACGAGCAGTACTTC. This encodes CASSSGDRLPYEQYF. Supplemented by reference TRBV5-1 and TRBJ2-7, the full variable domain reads KAGVTQTPRYLIKTRGQQVTLSCSPISGHRSVSWYQQTPGQGLQFLFEYFSETQRNKGNFPGRFSGRQFSNSRSEMNVSTLELGDSALYLCASSSGDRLPYEQYFGPGTRLTVT.

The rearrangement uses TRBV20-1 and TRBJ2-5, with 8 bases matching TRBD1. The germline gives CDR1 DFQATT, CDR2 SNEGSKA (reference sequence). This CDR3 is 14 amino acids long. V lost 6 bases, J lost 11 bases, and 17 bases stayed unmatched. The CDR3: CSAFFGQGRNEQYF. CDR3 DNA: TGCAGTGCGTTCTTCGGACAGGGACGCAATGAGCAGTACTTC.

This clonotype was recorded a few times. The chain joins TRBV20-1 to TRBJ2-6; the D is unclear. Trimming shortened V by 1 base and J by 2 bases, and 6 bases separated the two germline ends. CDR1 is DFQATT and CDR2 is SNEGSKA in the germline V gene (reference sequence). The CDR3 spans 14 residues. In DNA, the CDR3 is TGCAGTGCTAGAGTGAATCCTGGGGCCAACGTCCTGACTTTC. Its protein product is CSARVNPGANVLTF.